This T cell receptor (beta chain) was retrieved from a study of shared clonotypes between healthy human individuals. This CDR3 region has 14 residues. With 6 bases removed from V and 8 bases from J, the gap between germline ends came to 18 bases. In germline, CDR1 is SGHRS, CDR2 YFSETQ. Sequencing was at deep level. Libraries were prepared by immunoSEQ multiplex PCR; TCRdb keeps only in-frame clonotypes and omits some of them. The sample holds some 630,000 clones, about three quarters seen once. The chain employs TRBV5-1 and TRBJ2-1; a weak D match, TRBD2 (5 bases). The sample was memory CD4+ T cells sorted from blood. Described subset: CD45RA-negative fraction. The receptor was derived from a woman between 25 and 40 years old in good health. The CDR3 loop reads CASMRQAATDEQFF. CDR3 nucleotide sequence: TGCGCCAGCATGAGGCAAGCGGCTACGGATGAGCAGTTCTTC. The full variable domain, with the rest looked up from reference TRBV5-1 and TRBJ2-1, is KAGVTQTPRYLIKTRGQQVTLSCSPISGHRSVSWYQQTPGQGLQFLFEYFSETQRNKGNFPGRFSGRQFSNSRSEMNVSTLELGDSALYLCASMRQAATDEQFFGPGTRLTVL.